What follows describes a single TCR beta chain. The source of the sample is a study of blood T cell repertoires in COVID-19. Background on the study: The origin of the acute and convalescent COVID-19 samples was the United States, Italy and Spain.

TCRdb's copy holds only in-frame clones and misses some; the assay was immunoSEQ multiplex PCR. The sample consists of 250,000 to 350,000 clones, approximately 86% of them appearing once. Germline V gene lookup returns CDR1 SGHNT and CDR2 YYREEE (reference sequence). The V and J ends lost 3 bases and 4 bases respectively, with 11 bases between them. There are 13 residues in the CDR3. Recruits, aged roughly 18 to 95 years, lived in 25 or so US areas. Assignment of participants to cohorts was predicated upon participant-reported clinical history. Two negative PCRs, clearance, or symptom resolution had been documented for recovered Cohort 3 donors.

This TCR derives from a woman aged 18-29 years who had recovered from COVID-19. The gene calls are TRBV5-4 and TRBJ2-7, with D hard to call. The specimen sequenced was PBMCs or T cells enriched from blood (not recorded which). This chain's CDR3 is CASSSEPSYEQYF. DNA of the CDR3: TGTGCCAGCAGCTCTGAGCCCTCGTACGAGCAGTACTTC.